This is a list of T cell receptor beta chains from one sample in a study of cytomegalovirus exposure and HLA in healthy donors. Sequenced by immunoSEQ multiplex PCR; TCRdb stores in-frame clones only, minus some. The sample holds more than 85,000 clones, over 9.5% seen once. Source material: PBMCs. These receptors all stem from a man aged 40-50 years in good health and CMV-seropositive. The CDR3 runs from the conserved cysteine through the conserved F or W. The D gene is left open where the match is weak. The size entry is marked missing in some rows and otherwise reads once, few, many or a size class.

d_call j_call clone_size v_call cdr3_aa cdr3_nt
NA TRBJ2-3 few TRBV6-4 CASSAGDNSEGSDTQYF TGTGCCAGCAGTGCAGGGGACAACTCAGAAGGGTCCGATACGCAGTATTTT
NA TRBJ2-1 NA TRBV4-3 CASSPATSSSYNEQFF TGCGCCAGCAGCCCTGCGACTTCCTCCTCCTACAATGAGCAGTTCTTC
NA TRBJ2-7 few TRBV27 CASSLSGQSYEQYF TGTGCCAGCAGTTTATCGGGCCAGTCCTACGAGCAGTACTTC
NA TRBJ2-7 NA TRBV5-1 CASSLEGAYEQYF TGCGCCAGCAGCTTGGAGGGGGCCTACGAGCAGTACTTC
NA TRBJ2-7 NA TRBV28 CASAQAEQYF TGTGCCAGCGCTCAGGCGGAGCAGTACTTC
NA TRBJ2-7 NA TRBV11-2 CASSSSIAGSVPYEQYF NA
NA TRBJ2-1 NA TRBV29-1 CSGRGHLGDEQFF TGCAGCGGAAGGGGACACCTGGGCGATGAGCAGTTCTTC
NA TRBJ2-7 NA TRBV9 CASSVGLVSSYEQYF TGTGCCAGCAGCGTAGGACTTGTAAGCTCCTACGAGCAGTACTTC
TRBD2 TRBJ2-7 NA TRBV10-1 CASSVPGLAGRIRVYEQYF TGCGCCAGCAGTGTCCCGGGACTAGCGGGAAGGATTCGTGTCTACGAGCAGTACTTC
TRBD1 TRBJ1-2 few TRBV18 CASSPPDRQNYGYTF TGTGCCAGCTCACCACCGGACAGGCAAAACTATGGCTACACCTTC
TRBD1 TRBJ1-1 few TRBV10-1 CASRQGARTEAFF TGCGCCAGCAGGCAGGGGGCGCGCACTGAAGCTTTCTTT
NA TRBJ1-2 few TRBV19 CASGFKGQGSGYTF TGTGCCAGTGGTTTTAAGGGGCAGGGGTCCGGCTACACCTTC
NA TRBJ1-1 few TRBV7-2 CASTQRGGTEAFF TGTGCCAGCACTCAACGAGGGGGCACTGAAGCTTTCTTT
TRBD2 TRBJ2-2 NA TRBV12-5 CASGPGLGLAGATGELFF TGTGCTAGTGGTCCCGGATTGGGACTAGCGGGAGCCACCGGGGAGCTGTTTTTT
NA TRBJ2-4 few TRBV27 CASSFITEAKNIQYF TGTGCCAGCAGTTTTATAACGGAGGCCAAAAACATTCAGTACTTC
NA TRBJ2-2 NA TRBV9 CASSVALRDTGELFF TGTGCCAGCAGCGTAGCTTTGAGGGACACCGGGGAGCTGTTTTTT
NA TRBJ2-2 few TRBV10-3 CAIREGGMPALNTGELFF TGTGCCATCAGGGAGGGGGGCATGCCGGCCTTAAACACCGGGGAGCTGTTTTTT
NA TRBJ1-2 few TRBV12-5 CASGLVLGRPEPDYGYTF TGTGCTAGTGGTTTGGTACTAGGTCGGCCTGAACCGGACTATGGCTACACCTTC
NA TRBJ1-2 NA TRBV7-8 CASSLVEGLAGGYTF TGTGCCAGCAGCTTAGTGGAGGGGCTCGCGGGCGGCTACACCTTC
TRBD1 TRBJ1-2 few TRBV5-1 CASSPGTGAGIGYTF TGCGCCAGCAGCCCCGGGACAGGGGCAGGGATTGGCTACACCTTC
NA TRBJ1-2 few TRBV6-5 CASSGPGGYTF TGTGCCAGCAGCGGACCGGGAGGCTACACCTTC
NA TRBJ2-7 few TRBV5-6 CASSLIRDTYEQYF TGTGCCAGCAGCTTGATTCGGGACACTTACGAGCAGTACTTC
NA TRBJ2-6 NA TRBV5-1 CASSLVEGANVLTF TGCGCCAGCAGCTTGGTCGAGGGGGCCAACGTCCTGACTTTC
NA TRBJ1-5 NA TRBV6-5 CASSYQQGGQPQHF TGTGCCAGCAGTTACCAACAGGGTGGGCAGCCCCAGCATTTT
NA TRBJ1-5 few TRBV2 CASSDDRGQLHQPQHF TGTGCCAGCAGTGATGACCGAGGACAGCTCCACCAGCCCCAGCATTTT
TRBD2 TRBJ2-7 few TRBV5-1 CASSWAGGPYEQYF TGCGCCAGCAGCTGGGCGGGGGGCCCCTACGAGCAGTACTTC
TRBD1 TRBJ2-1 NA TRBV19 CAIGTDSLHNEQFF TGTGCCATAGGGACAGACTCGCTGCACAATGAGCAGTTCTTC
TRBD2 TRBJ2-3 medium-sized TRBV6-6 CASSSRTSGADTQYF TGTGCCAGCAGTTCCCGGACTAGCGGTGCAGATACGCAGTATTTT
TRBD2 TRBJ2-7 few TRBV5-1 CASSLVLAGGGVEQYF TGCGCCAGCAGCTTGGTCCTAGCGGGAGGCGGCGTCGAGCAGTACTTC
TRBD1 TRBJ1-3 NA TRBV5-1 CASSLEGQGHIYF TGCGCCAGCAGCTTGGAGGGACAGGGACACATATATTTT
TRBD2 TRBJ2-7 few TRBV27 CASSLRPGGSSYEQYF TGTGCCAGCAGTTTACGGCCGGGGGGAAGCTCCTACGAGCAGTACTTC